These T cell receptor beta chains were read from a single sample in a study of blood T cells in healthy people across ages. Via MiXCR, TCRdb re-called the 5' RACE reads, giving one row per CDR3 protein. The table includes 700,000 to 950,000 distinct CDR3 sequences, 40% to 45% detected once. Sequenced material: blood. Receptor source: a woman in her sixties or seventies in good health. The CDR3 runs from the conserved cysteine through the conserved F or W. D genes are given only for firm matches. Expanded clones get a size class; other rows say once, few or many, or leave the size out.

J gene: TRBJ2-3
D gene: TRBD1
clone size: once
V gene: TRBV7-7
CDR3 DNA: TGTGCTAACAGCACGGGGACAGAGAGCACAGATACGCAGTATTTT
CDR3 protein: CANSTGTESTDTQYF

J gene: TRBJ2-1
D gene: TRBD2
clone size: few
V gene: TRBV3-1
CDR3 DNA: TGTGCCAGCAGAGCAAGCGGGGGGGCATCCTACAATGAGCAGTTCTTC
CDR3 protein: CASRASGGASYNEQFF

J gene: TRBJ1-1
D gene: NA
clone size: few
V gene: TRBV11-2
CDR3 DNA: TGTGCCAGCAGCTTATGGGGGTTTGAAGCTTTCTTT
CDR3 protein: CASSLWGFEAFF

J gene: TRBJ1-1
D gene: NA
clone size: few
V gene: TRBV7-8
CDR3 DNA: TGTGCCAGCAGCCCCGGGACCCCTGACGCTGAAGCTTTCTTT
CDR3 protein: CASSPGTPDAEAFF

J gene: TRBJ2-1
D gene: NA
clone size: NA
V gene: TRBV4-2
CDR3 DNA: TGTGCCAGCAGCCAAGAAGTAGCGCGACCCCCGTCCCCCAATGAGCAGTTCTTC
CDR3 protein: CASSQEVARPPSPNEQFF

J gene: TRBJ1-2
D gene: TRBD1
clone size: many
V gene: TRBV10-3
CDR3 DNA: TGTGCCATCAGCCGGGACAGGGAAAATGATGGCTATGGCTACACCTTC
CDR3 protein: CAISRDRENDGYGYTF

J gene: TRBJ1-5
D gene: NA
clone size: once
V gene: TRBV6-6
CDR3 DNA: TGTGCCGGCAGCCGGGACTCTAATCAGCCCCAGCATTTT
CDR3 protein: CAGSRDSNQPQHF

J gene: TRBJ2-7
D gene: NA
clone size: NA
V gene: TRBV20-1
CDR3 DNA: TGCAGTGCTATTTGGAGGTCTACCTACGAGCAGTACTTC
CDR3 protein: CSAIWRSTYEQYF

J gene: TRBJ2-5
D gene: TRBD2
clone size: NA
V gene: TRBV27
CDR3 DNA: TGTGCCAGCAGTTTGCAAGGACTAGGGACTAAGACCCAGTACTTC
CDR3 protein: CASSLQGLGTKTQYF

J gene: TRBJ2-4
D gene: NA
clone size: NA
V gene: TRBV30
CDR3 DNA: TGTGCCTGGAACACAGGGATCCGCTCCTACGATCAGTACTTC
CDR3 protein: CAWNTGIRSYDQYF

J gene: TRBJ2-7
D gene: TRBD1
clone size: many
V gene: TRBV20-1
CDR3 DNA: TGCAGTGCCCCAGGACAGGGGGCGTTCTCGGGCGAGCAGTACTTC
CDR3 protein: CSAPGQGAFSGEQYF

J gene: TRBJ2-3
D gene: TRBD2
clone size: NA
V gene: TRBV27
CDR3 DNA: TGTGCCAGCAGTTTCATGTGGGGCAAAGCGGGAAGGTCAGATACGCAGTATTTT
CDR3 protein: CASSFMWGKAGRSDTQYF

J gene: TRBJ2-2
D gene: TRBD2
clone size: once
V gene: TRBV20-1
CDR3 DNA: TGCAGTGCTAGAGATCCGGGACTAGTGCACACCGGGGAGCTGTTTTTT
CDR3 protein: CSARDPGLVHTGELFF

J gene: TRBJ1-2
D gene: NA
clone size: NA
V gene: TRBV2
CDR3 DNA: TGTGCCAGCAGTCCCCAAGTTGGCTACACCTTC
CDR3 protein: CASSPQVGYTF

J gene: TRBJ1-4
D gene: TRBD1
clone size: NA
V gene: TRBV5-1
CDR3 DNA: TGCGCCAGCAGCTTCTCCGGGACAGTCGAGGAAAAACTGTTTTTT
CDR3 protein: CASSFSGTVEEKLFF

J gene: TRBJ1-1
D gene: NA
clone size: few
V gene: TRBV20-1
CDR3 DNA: TGCAGTGCTAGTGCCAGGGACCTATACACTGAAGCTTTCTTT
CDR3 protein: CSASARDLYTEAFF

J gene: TRBJ2-3
D gene: NA
clone size: few
V gene: TRBV7-9
CDR3 DNA: TGTGCCAGCAACCCCCCGGACGGGGGAGCGGCAGATACGCAGTATTTT
CDR3 protein: CASNPPDGGAADTQYF

J gene: TRBJ2-5
D gene: NA
clone size: NA
V gene: TRBV12-3/TRBV12-4
CDR3 DNA: TGTGCCAGCAGTTTAAGATGGGGAGAGACCCAGTACTTC
CDR3 protein: CASSLRWGETQYF

J gene: TRBJ2-3
D gene: NA
clone size: NA
V gene: TRBV7-6
CDR3 DNA: TGTGCCAGCACCCTCAACAGCATCACAGATACGCAGTATTTT
CDR3 protein: CASTLNSITDTQYF

J gene: TRBJ2-3
D gene: TRBD1
clone size: NA
V gene: TRBV24-1
CDR3 DNA: TGTGCCACCAGTGACGCCACAGGGGGCACAGATACGCAGTATTTT
CDR3 protein: CATSDATGGTDTQYF

J gene: TRBJ2-7
D gene: NA
clone size: few
V gene: TRBV7-8
CDR3 DNA: TGTGCCAGCAGCAATAGTCAGGGTAAATACGAGCAGTACTTC
CDR3 protein: CASSNSQGKYEQYF

J gene: TRBJ2-1
D gene: NA
clone size: many
V gene: TRBV5-1
CDR3 DNA: TGCGCCAGCAGCTGGGCAGGGCGCGGCAATGAGCAGTTCTTC
CDR3 protein: CASSWAGRGNEQFF

J gene: TRBJ2-1
D gene: NA
clone size: few
V gene: TRBV7-2
CDR3 DNA: TGTGCCAGCAGCTTGGGCCGCCTCAATGAGCAGTTCTTC
CDR3 protein: CASSLGRLNEQFF

J gene: TRBJ1-1
D gene: NA
clone size: NA
V gene: TRBV10-2
CDR3 DNA: TGCGCCAGCAGGGATGGGACCCTAAGAAACACTGAAGCTTTCTTT
CDR3 protein: CASRDGTLRNTEAFF

J gene: TRBJ2-7
D gene: NA
clone size: few
V gene: TRBV7-2
CDR3 DNA: TGTGCCAGCAGCCCCGGGCCGGGAGCGGAGATATACGAGCAGTACTTC
CDR3 protein: CASSPGPGAEIYEQYF

J gene: TRBJ1-2
D gene: TRBD1
clone size: NA
V gene: TRBV5-1
CDR3 DNA: TGCGCCAGCAAAGCCGGACAGGCTAATGGCTACACCTTC
CDR3 protein: CASKAGQANGYTF

J gene: TRBJ1-2
D gene: NA
clone size: NA
V gene: TRBV3-1
CDR3 DNA: TGTGCCAGCAGCCATCGCGGTGGGGGAGGCTACACCTTC
CDR3 protein: CASSHRGGGGYTF

J gene: TRBJ1-5
D gene: NA
clone size: once
V gene: TRBV10-3
CDR3 DNA: TGTGCCATCAGTGAGGAGATCAATCAGCCCCAGCATTTT
CDR3 protein: CAISEEINQPQHF

J gene: TRBJ1-5
D gene: NA
clone size: NA
V gene: TRBV7-2
CDR3 DNA: TGTGCCAGCAGCCCCCGAGATCAGCCCCAGCATTTT
CDR3 protein: CASSPRDQPQHF

J gene: TRBJ1-2
D gene: NA
clone size: NA
V gene: TRBV10-3
CDR3 DNA: TGTGCCATCAGTGAGCGAGGTATACCCTATGGCTACACCTTC
CDR3 protein: CAISERGIPYGYTF

J gene: TRBJ2-4
D gene: NA
clone size: NA
V gene: TRBV3-1
CDR3 DNA: TGTGCCAGCAGCCAAGAAAGGCGAGAGGGGAATGGGAGAAACATTCAGTACTTC
CDR3 protein: CASSQERREGNGRNIQYF

J gene: TRBJ2-5
D gene: TRBD1
clone size: NA
V gene: TRBV7-6
CDR3 DNA: TGTGCCAGCAGCTTAACTACAGGGGGGGAGACCCAGTACTTC
CDR3 protein: CASSLTTGGETQYF

J gene: TRBJ2-1
D gene: TRBD2
clone size: NA
V gene: TRBV6-4
CDR3 DNA: TGTGCCAGCAGTGACTCGACATCTAGGACTAGCGCTTACAATGAGCAGTTCTTC
CDR3 protein: CASSDSTSRTSAYNEQFF

J gene: TRBJ2-1
D gene: TRBD1
clone size: NA
V gene: TRBV12-5
CDR3 DNA: TGTGCTAGTGGGCCGGGACAGGGCTTTTCTGAGCAGTTCTTC
CDR3 protein: CASGPGQGFSEQFF

J gene: TRBJ2-1
D gene: NA
clone size: NA
V gene: TRBV7-2
CDR3 DNA: TGTGCCAGCAGCCCTGCGGAGGGCCCATACAATGAGCAGTTCTTT
CDR3 protein: CASSPAEGPYNEQFF

J gene: TRBJ1-2
D gene: TRBD1
clone size: once
V gene: TRBV20-1
CDR3 DNA: TGCAGTGCCCCAGGGGGCTGGGGGGGCTACACCTTC
CDR3 protein: CSAPGGWGGYTF

J gene: TRBJ2-7
D gene: TRBD2
clone size: few
V gene: TRBV4-3
CDR3 DNA: TGCGCCAGCAGCCAAGATCCAGCGGGAGGTGGCGAGCAGTACTTC
CDR3 protein: CASSQDPAGGGEQYF

J gene: TRBJ2-2
D gene: NA
clone size: NA
V gene: TRBV5-1
CDR3 DNA: TGCGCCAGCAGCTTGGTCGGGCCAGAAGGACGCGGGGAGCTGTTTTTT
CDR3 protein: CASSLVGPEGRGELFF

J gene: TRBJ1-4
D gene: TRBD1
clone size: many
V gene: TRBV5-5
CDR3 DNA: TGTGCCAGCAGCTGGACAGGGGGCGGTGAAAAACTGTTTTTT
CDR3 protein: CASSWTGGGEKLFF

J gene: TRBJ2-7
D gene: TRBD2
clone size: NA
V gene: TRBV7-8
CDR3 DNA: TGTGCCAGCAGCCACGACGGGACTAGCGGGGCCGGAAGCTCCTACAATGAGCAGTACTTC
CDR3 protein: CASSHDGTSGAGSSYNEQYF

J gene: TRBJ2-4
D gene: NA
clone size: NA
V gene: TRBV11-2
CDR3 DNA: TGTGCCAGCAGCTTAGGGGCAGGGGGAGGTCTAGACATTCAGTACTTC
CDR3 protein: CASSLGAGGGLDIQYF

J gene: TRBJ2-2
D gene: NA
clone size: NA
V gene: TRBV2
CDR3 DNA: TGTGCCAGCAGTCACAGGGGCGGGACTTACTTAAACACCGGGGAGCTGTTTTTT
CDR3 protein: CASSHRGGTYLNTGELFF

J gene: TRBJ1-5
D gene: TRBD1
clone size: NA
V gene: TRBV20-1
CDR3 DNA: TGCAGTGCTAGACAGGGGGTCGATCAGCCCCAGCATTTT
CDR3 protein: CSARQGVDQPQHF

J gene: TRBJ2-3
D gene: TRBD2
clone size: NA
V gene: TRBV20-1
CDR3 DNA: TGCAGTGCTAGCAGTAGCGGGGGGGCCGTTGATACGCAGTATTTT
CDR3 protein: CSASSSGGAVDTQYF

J gene: TRBJ1-2
D gene: NA
clone size: NA
V gene: TRBV7-2
CDR3 DNA: TGTGCCAGCAGCTTAAGCAATGTGGGCTATGGCTACACCTTC
CDR3 protein: CASSLSNVGYGYTF

J gene: TRBJ2-3
D gene: NA
clone size: few
V gene: TRBV7-2
CDR3 DNA: TGTGCCAGCAGCTTGCCGGTCGGGGGCACAGATACGCAGTATTTT
CDR3 protein: CASSLPVGGTDTQYF

J gene: TRBJ1-2
D gene: TRBD1
clone size: many
V gene: TRBV20-1
CDR3 DNA: TGCAGTGCTAGAGATGCGAGGGGGCGGGATGGCTACACCTTC
CDR3 protein: CSARDARGRDGYTF

J gene: TRBJ1-2
D gene: NA
clone size: many
V gene: TRBV29-1
CDR3 DNA: TGCAGCGTTGAAGATCTTAGCAGGACTGGCTACACCTTC
CDR3 protein: CSVEDLSRTGYTF

J gene: TRBJ2-1
D gene: NA
clone size: NA
V gene: TRBV15
CDR3 DNA: TGTCCCACCACCAGAGACTACAATGAGCAGTTCTTC
CDR3 protein: CPTTRDYNEQFF